These T cell receptor beta chains were read from a single sample in a study of patients and donors after allogeneic stem cell transplantation. Each CDR3 protein is one row after TCRdb ran MiXCR on the RT-PCR reads. This sample has about 410,000 distinct CDR3 sequences, with around 15% found just once. The sequencing sample was made of blood, either unsorted or a sorted T cell fraction (not recorded which). Every receptor here comes from a human donor who was either an allogeneic HSCT recipient or a stem cell or donor lymphocyte infusion donor (not recorded which). It is not recorded whose cells these are; they may come from a transplant donor. Each CDR3 is given with its conserved first and last residue. D genes are given only for firm matches. Clone size is shown for a subset of rows, as once, few, many or a class of expanded clone.

size	V	J	D	CDR3	DNA
few	TRBV6-6	TRBJ2-2	.	CASRATNTGELFF	TGTGCCAGCAGGGCAACGAACACCGGGGAGCTGTTTTTT
.	TRBV24-1	TRBJ1-5	.	CATSDPGRHQPQHF	TGTGCCACCAGTGATCCAGGGCGGCATCAGCCCCAGCATTTT
few	TRBV12-3/TRBV12-4	TRBJ1-1	.	CASSLKGPTMNTEAFF	TGTGCCAGCAGTTTAAAGGGACCCACTATGAACACTGAAGCTTTCTTT
once	TRBV2	TRBJ1-2	.	CASSDEDRRNYGYTF	TGTGCCAGCAGTGATGAAGACAGGAGGAACTATGGCTACACCTTC
few	TRBV11-2	TRBJ2-1	.	CASSFRGGFINEQFF	TGTGCCAGCAGTTTCAGGGGAGGATTTATCAATGAGCAGTTCTTC
few	TRBV7-3	TRBJ2-5	.	CASSLTNGETQYF	TGTGCCAGCAGCTTAACGAACGGAGAGACCCAGTACTTC
few	TRBV6-1	TRBJ1-5	.	CASRSVAGWPQHF	TGTGCCAGCAGATCCGTGGCCGGGTGGCCCCAGCATTTT
.	TRBV24-1	TRBJ1-5	.	CATSGGTSNQPQHF	TGTGCCACCAGTGGGGGGACTAGCAATCAGCCCCAGCATTTT
few	TRBV15	TRBJ2-5	.	CATSRDGPDYQETQYF	TGTGCCACCAGCAGAGATGGGCCCGACTACCAAGAGACCCAGTACTTC
few	TRBV20-1	TRBJ1-1	TRBD1	CSATPRQGRGTEAFF	TGCAGTGCAACACCCCGACAGGGTCGGGGCACTGAAGCTTTCTTT
few	TRBV6-5	TRBJ1-4	TRBD1	CASSYPRDRHNEKLFF	TGTGCCAGCAGTTACCCCCGGGACAGGCATAATGAAAAACTGTTTTTT
.	TRBV11-2	TRBJ1-4	.	CASSLERREKLFF	TGTGCCAGCAGCTTAGAACGGAGGGAAAAACTGTTTTTT
few	TRBV11-2	TRBJ2-7	.	CASSSLSATYEQYF	TGTGCCAGCAGCTCCCTGAGCGCAACCTACGAGCAGTACTTC
.	TRBV30	TRBJ2-3	.	CAWTVRDTQYF	TGTGCCTGGACAGTGCGGGATACGCAGTATTTT
.	TRBV15	TRBJ1-2	TRBD1	CATSGTGAEDYGYTF	TGTGCCACCAGCGGTACAGGGGCTGAGGACTATGGCTACACCTTC
.	TRBV7-2	TRBJ1-2	TRBD1	CASSPRDSSWANYGYTF	TGTGCCAGCAGCCCTCGGGACAGCTCTTGGGCTAACTATGGCTACACCTTC
many	TRBV5-1	TRBJ2-1	.	CASSAYLLGNEQFF	TGCGCCAGCAGCGCATACCTACTAGGCAATGAGCAGTTCTTC
.	TRBV20-1	TRBJ2-5	.	CSASPMWRAETQYF	TGCAGTGCTTCCCCGATGTGGCGGGCGGAGACCCAGTACTTC
.	TRBV18	TRBJ1-3	.	CASSPQGAPGNTIYF	TGTGCCAGCTCACCACAGGGAGCCCCCGGAAACACCATATATTTT
.	TRBV11-2	TRBJ2-7	TRBD1	CASSLSQGNEQYF	TGTGCCAGCAGCTTGTCACAGGGGAACGAGCAGTACTTC
few	TRBV6-5	TRBJ2-1	TRBD2	CASSYGTGGAYNEQFF	TGTGCCAGCAGTTACGGAACGGGGGGGGCCTACAATGAGCAGTTCTTC
few	TRBV29-1	TRBJ2-5	.	CSVDWAGRETQYF	TGCAGCGTTGACTGGGCTGGGCGGGAGACCCAGTACTTC
many	TRBV12-3/TRBV12-4	TRBJ2-1	TRBD2	CASSRGLAGNNEQFF	TGTGCCAGCAGTAGGGGACTAGCGGGGAACAATGAGCAGTTCTTC
once	TRBV5-8	TRBJ2-7	TRBD1	CASSQTGQGRYEQYF	TGTGCCAGCAGCCAAACCGGACAGGGGAGATACGAGCAGTACTTC
.	TRBV4-1	TRBJ2-1	.	CASSQDLGEIREQFF	TGCGCCAGCAGCCAAGATCTCGGTGAGATCCGGGAGCAGTTCTTC
.	TRBV9	TRBJ2-2	.	CASSVDPTGELFF	TGTGCCAGCAGCGTCGACCCTACCGGGGAGCTGTTTTTT
few	TRBV29-1	TRBJ2-7	.	CSVETRDYEQYF	TGCAGCGTTGAGACTAGAGACTACGAGCAGTACTTC
.	TRBV20-1	TRBJ2-7	TRBD1	CSGGQRSYEQYF	TGCAGTGGGGGACAGAGGAGCTACGAGCAGTACTTC
once	TRBV5-1	TRBJ2-2	.	CASSPGVRTGELFF	TGCGCCAGCAGCCCAGGGGTCCGCACCGGGGAGCTGTTTTTT
.	TRBV7-9	TRBJ2-3	TRBD2	CASSSVGLAGMDTQYF	TGTGCCAGCAGCTCGGTGGGACTAGCGGGGATGGATACGCAGTATTTT
.	TRBV4-1	TRBJ1-1	.	CASKGRNTEAFF	TGCGCCAGCAAGGGAAGGAACACTGAAGCTTTCTTT
few	TRBV12-3/TRBV12-4	TRBJ1-4	TRBD1	CASKTTGADEKLFF	TGTGCCAGCAAAACGACAGGGGCGGATGAAAAACTGTTTTTT
.	TRBV5-6	TRBJ2-7	TRBD1	CASSVGQVYEQYF	TGTGCCAGCAGCGTCGGACAGGTCTACGAGCAGTACTTC
once	TRBV20-1	TRBJ2-1	.	CSAWGPSSYNGQFF	TGCAGTGCTTGGGGCCCAAGCTCCTACAATGGGCAGTTCTTC
few	TRBV7-3	TRBJ2-2	TRBD2	CASSPGLAGYTGELFF	TGTGCCAGCAGCCCAGGACTAGCGGGTTACACCGGGGAGCTGTTTTTT
few	TRBV29-1	TRBJ2-7	.	CSVVGSSYEQYF	TGCAGCGTTGTAGGGAGCTCCTACGAGCAGTACTTC
.	TRBV12-3/TRBV12-4	TRBJ1-6	.	CAISYGQMNSPLHF	TGTGCCATCTCATACGGACAGATGAATTCACCCCTCCACTTT
.	TRBV5-4	TRBJ1-6	.	CASSLTGSDSPLHF	TGTGCCAGCAGCTTGACAGGGTCGGATTCACCCCTCCACTTT
few	TRBV2	TRBJ2-7	.	CASGGEPPYEQYF	TGTGCCAGTGGCGGGGAACCCCCCTACGAGCAGTACTTC
.	TRBV7-8	TRBJ2-7	.	CASSLKGRQYEQYF	TGTGCCAGCAGCTTGAAGGGCCGCCAATACGAGCAGTACTTC
few	TRBV19	TRBJ2-6	.	CASSIGPSGANVLTF	TGTGCCAGTAGTATCGGCCCCTCTGGGGCCAACGTCCTGACTTTC
few	TRBV6-5	TRBJ2-3	.	CASSYSRASTDTQYF	TGTGCCAGCAGTTACTCGAGGGCTAGCACAGATACGCAGTATTTT
few	TRBV7-2	TRBJ2-4	TRBD1	CASIRDSLNIQYF	TGTGCCAGCATCCGGGACAGTCTAAACATTCAGTACTTC
few	TRBV20-1	TRBJ2-5	.	CSARDGRGRGETQYF	TGCAGTGCTAGAGATGGGAGGGGGAGAGGGGAGACCCAGTACTTC
.	TRBV4-1	TRBJ1-5	TRBD1	CASSQTGTGYNQPQHF	TGCGCCAGCAGCCAAACCGGGACAGGGTACAATCAGCCCCAGCATTTT
.	TRBV10-3	TRBJ2-3	TRBD2	CAISRLAGADTQYF	TGTGCCATCAGTCGACTAGCGGGGGCAGATACGCAGTATTTT
.	TRBV5-1	TRBJ2-2	TRBD2	CASSLTGGTGELLF	TGCGCCAGCAGCTTGACGGGAGGCACCGGGGAGCTGCTTTTT
.	TRBV7-9	TRBJ2-7	TRBD1	CASSLGGQGQYF	TGTGCCAGCAGCTTAGGAGGACAGGGTCAGTACTTC
many	TRBV29-1	TRBJ2-5	.	CSVDRQGQETQYF	TGCAGCGTCGACAGGCAAGGGCAAGAGACCCAGTACTTC
few	TRBV12-3/TRBV12-4	TRBJ1-6	.	CASSLQIGGNSPLHF	TGTGCCAGCAGTTTACAGATAGGGGGGAATTCACCCCTCCACTTT
few	TRBV12-3/TRBV12-4	TRBJ2-1	TRBD2	CASTSGLAQSYEQFF	TGTGCCAGTACCTCGGGACTAGCGCAATCCTATGAGCAGTTCTTC
many	TRBV29-1	TRBJ2-3	.	CSADTQYF	TGCAGCGCCGATACGCAGTATTTT
.	TRBV7-6	TRBJ2-1	TRBD2	CASSHLAGGPYNEQFF	TGTGCCAGCAGCCATTTAGCGGGGGGGCCCTACAATGAGCAGTTCTTC
few	TRBV28	TRBJ1-4	.	CASSSTNEKLFF	TGTGCCAGCAGTTCTACTAATGAAAAACTGTTTTTT
.	TRBV5-6	TRBJ1-2	.	CASSLARRQADYGYTF	TGTGCCAGCAGCTTGGCCAGAAGACAGGCAGACTATGGCTACACCTTC
few	TRBV20-1	TRBJ1-2	.	CSAYKGGYTF	TGCAGTGCTTACAAGGGCGGCTACACCTTC
few	TRBV11-2	TRBJ2-1	TRBD2	CASRTGGGNEQFF	TGTGCCAGCAGAACAGGCGGGGGCAATGAGCAGTTCTTC
.	TRBV7-6	TRBJ2-7	TRBD1	CASNSGQGEQYF	TGTGCCAGCAACTCAGGACAGGGGGAGCAGTACTTC
.	TRBV11-1	TRBJ2-2	.	CASSAHGNPGELFF	TGTGCCAGCAGCGCCCACGGAAATCCCGGGGAGCTGTTTTTT